Detailed here is one T cell receptor beta chain. This entry is derived from a study of blood T cell repertoires in COVID-19. About the research overall: The cDNA or gDNA used as material had been derived from T cells, B-cell-depleted T cells, or PBMCs.

Original data processing: Reference gene primer amplification gave estimated nucleated cell counts. The data were produced by immunoSEQ multiplex PCR, yet TCRdb's version contains in-frame clones alone and is incomplete. V, J and clone size reflect that table, while D and trimming were determined from the DNA. The sample includes just over 300,000 clones, 90% of them seen just once. Germline loops: CDR1 SQVTM, CDR2 ANQGSEA. The length of the CDR3 is 16 residues. V was pared by 3 bases and J by 3 bases, with 10 bases of the junction left unmatched. Participants were aged about 18 to 100 years, lived in 25 or so US areas, and enrolled virtually. Categorization into cohorts depended on clinical history that participants reported.

The TCR sequence derives from a woman aged 18-29 years with acute COVID-19. Specimen: PBMCs or T cells enriched from blood (not recorded which). This sequence joins TRBV29-1 and TRBJ1-2, with 10 bases identical to TRBD1. The CDR3 sequence is CSVDGDRGRLDYGYTF. Here the CDR3 DNA reads TGCAGCGTTGATGGGGACAGGGGCCGCCTGGACTATGGCTACACCTTC.